Presented here are 4 T cell receptor beta chains from one specimen sequenced in a study of blood T cell repertoires in COVID-19. The assay was immunoSEQ multiplex PCR, and TCRdb's table has in-frame clones only and misses some. This sample carries fewer than 100,000 clones, around 86% of them seen once, and the ten largest clones take 25% to 30%. The sequenced material came from peripheral blood. All receptors come from a human donor in a cohort sampled during active COVID-19.

This clone was counted only a few times. V is TRBV7-6 and J is TRBJ1-2; perhaps TRBD1 as D (6 bases). The CDR3 extends over 15 amino acids. V shed 5 bases and J shed 2 bases, with 15 bases lying between them. Germline V CDR1 and CDR2: SGHVS, FNYEAQ. CDR3 sequence (DNA): TGTGCCAGCAGCCCCAGAACCGGGACAAACTATGGCTACACCTTC. Amino acid sequence: CASSPRTGTNYGYTF.

The gene calls are TRBV2 and TRBJ2-5; tentatively, D is TRBD1 (6 bases). CDR1 and CDR2 from the germline V gene are SNHLY and FYNNEI. This CDR3 contains 15 residues. V was pared by 8 bases and J by 3 bases, with 19 bases between. Here the CDR3 DNA reads TGTGCCAGCGGAATTAACAGGGAAGGTGAAGAGACCCAGTACTTC. Protein sequence: CASGINREGEETQYF. The variable domain in full, completed from reference TRBV2 and TRBJ2-5, reads EPEVTQTPSHQVTQMGQEVILRCVPISNHLYFYWYRQILGQKVEFLVSFYNNEISEKSEIFDDQFSVERPDGSNFTLKIRSTKLEDSAMYFCASGINREGEETQYFGPGTRLLVL.

J is TRBJ2-1 and V is TRBV2; 7 bases map to TRBD2. After removal of 10 bases from V and 4 bases from J, the junction contained 7 bases not matched to a gene. Germline V gene lookup returns CDR1 SNHLY and CDR2 FYNNEI. The CDR3 length is 13 residues. CDR3 region: CATWGGWYNEQFF. The CDR3 DNA reads TGTGCCACCTGGGGGGGGTGGTACAATGAGCAGTTCTTC.

V is TRBV6-2 or TRBV6-3 and J is TRBJ1-4; D is ambiguous. The germline gives CDR1 MNHEY, CDR2 SVGEGT. This CDR3 contains 14 residues. Trimming removed 6 bases at V and 8 bases at J, with 16 bases between. CDR3 DNA sequence: TGTGCCAGCAGCCTGGTTCCGACAAGGGAAAAACTGTTTTTT. It is translated as CASSLVPTREKLFF.